This T cell receptor (beta chain) was sequenced in a study of blood T cell repertoires in COVID-19. The overall study: PBMCs, B-cell-depleted T cells, or T cells were the source of the cDNA or gDNA that made up the material.

The table came from immunoSEQ multiplex PCR; TCRdb's copy has only in-frame clones and leaves some out. The sample consists of 60,000 or so clones, 75% to 90% of them appearing once. V lost 9 bases, J lost 4 bases, and 21 bases stayed unmatched. Germline loops: CDR1 SNHLY, CDR2 FYNNEI. This CDR3 has 19 residues. The TCR was taken from a human donor in a cohort sampled during active COVID-19. The sample consisted of peripheral blood. The rearrangement joins TRBV2 to TRBJ2-3; 11 nucleotides agree with TRBD2. CDR3 sequence reads: CASKGGPTSGAKRADTQYF. Here the CDR3 DNA reads TGTGCCAGTAAGGGGGGACCGACTAGCGGGGCTAAGAGGGCAGATACGCAGTATTTT. Full variable domain (rest looked up from reference TRBV2 and TRBJ2-3): EPEVTQTPSHQVTQMGQEVILRCVPISNHLYFYWYRQILGQKVEFLVSFYNNEISEKSEIFDDQFSVERPDGSNFTLKIRSTKLEDSAMYFCASKGGPTSGAKRADTQYFGPGTRLTVL.